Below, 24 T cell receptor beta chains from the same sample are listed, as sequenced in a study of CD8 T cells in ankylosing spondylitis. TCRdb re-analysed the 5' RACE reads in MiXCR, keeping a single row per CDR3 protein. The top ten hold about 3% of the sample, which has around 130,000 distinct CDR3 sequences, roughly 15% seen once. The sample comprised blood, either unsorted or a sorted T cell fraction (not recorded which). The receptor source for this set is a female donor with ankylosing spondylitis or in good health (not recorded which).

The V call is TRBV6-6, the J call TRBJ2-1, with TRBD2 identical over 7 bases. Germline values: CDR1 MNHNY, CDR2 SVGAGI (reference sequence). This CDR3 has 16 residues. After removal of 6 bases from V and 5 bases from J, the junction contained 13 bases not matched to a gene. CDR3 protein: CASRDDTTGGDNEQFF. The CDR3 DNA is TGTGCCAGCAGGGACGATACGACGGGGGGAGACAATGAGCAGTTCTTC.

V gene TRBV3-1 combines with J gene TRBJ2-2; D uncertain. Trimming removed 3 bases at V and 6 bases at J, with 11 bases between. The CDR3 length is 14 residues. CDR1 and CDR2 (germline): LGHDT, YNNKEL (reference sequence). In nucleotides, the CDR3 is TGTGCCAGCAGCCAGGATGGGCGTTCCGGGGAGCTGTTTTTT. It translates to CASSQDGRSGELFF. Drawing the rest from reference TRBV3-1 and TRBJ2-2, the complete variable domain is DTAVSQTPKYLVTQMGNDKSIKCEQNLGHDTMYWYKQDSKKFLKIMFSYNNKELIINETVPNRFSPKSPDKAHLNLHINSLELGDSAVYFCASSQDGRSGELFFGEGSRLTVL.

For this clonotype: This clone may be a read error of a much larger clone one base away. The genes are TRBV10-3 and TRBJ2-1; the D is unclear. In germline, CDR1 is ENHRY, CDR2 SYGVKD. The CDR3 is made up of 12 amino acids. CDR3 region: CVISGRENEQFF. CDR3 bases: TGTGTCATCAGTGGCAGAGAGAATGAGCAGTTCTTC.

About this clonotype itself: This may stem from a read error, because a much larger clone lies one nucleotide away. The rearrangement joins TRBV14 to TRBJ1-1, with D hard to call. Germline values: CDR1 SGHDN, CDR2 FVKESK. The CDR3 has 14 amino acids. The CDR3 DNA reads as TGTGCCAGCAACCAAGATCTGGGCAGCCCTGAAGCTTTCTTT. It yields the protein CASNQDLGSPEAFF.

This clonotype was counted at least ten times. The CDR3: CSVMTRTGGPDTQYF. CDR3 nucleotide sequence: TGCAGCGTTATGACGAGGACAGGGGGCCCAGATACGCAGTATTTT. The rearrangement joins TRBV29-1 to TRBJ2-3; TRBD1 matches at 11 bases. The CDR3 runs to 15 residues. Trimming at V came to 5 bases and at J to 4 bases, leaving 8 bases not matched to a gene. Germline CDR1 reads SQVTM; CDR2 reads ANQGSEA.

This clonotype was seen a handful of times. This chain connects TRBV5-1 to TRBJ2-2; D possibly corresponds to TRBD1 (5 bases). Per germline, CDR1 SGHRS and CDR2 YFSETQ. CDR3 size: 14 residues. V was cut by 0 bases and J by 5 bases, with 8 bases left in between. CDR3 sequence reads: CASSLAQVTGELFF. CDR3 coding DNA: TGCGCCAGCAGCTTGGCACAGGTGACCGGGGAGCTGTTTTTT.

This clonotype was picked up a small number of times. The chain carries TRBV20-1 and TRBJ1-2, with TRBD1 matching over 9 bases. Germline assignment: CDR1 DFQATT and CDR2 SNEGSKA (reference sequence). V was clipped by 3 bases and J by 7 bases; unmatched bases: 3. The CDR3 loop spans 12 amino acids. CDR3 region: CSASDRGVGYTF. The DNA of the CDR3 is TGCAGTGCTAGCGACAGGGGGGTTGGCTACACCTTC.

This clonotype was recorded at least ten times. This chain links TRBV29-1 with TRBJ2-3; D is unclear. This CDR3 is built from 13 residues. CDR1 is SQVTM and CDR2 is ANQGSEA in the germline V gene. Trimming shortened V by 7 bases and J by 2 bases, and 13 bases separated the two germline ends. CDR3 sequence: CSASGWSTDTQYF. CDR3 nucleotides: TGCAGCGCCTCCGGTTGGTCCACAGATACGCAGTATTTT.

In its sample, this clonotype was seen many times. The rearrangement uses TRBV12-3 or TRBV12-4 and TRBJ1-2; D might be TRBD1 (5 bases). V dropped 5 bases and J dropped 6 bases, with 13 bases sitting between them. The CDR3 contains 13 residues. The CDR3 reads CASSPLRGDGYTF. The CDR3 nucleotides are TGTGCCAGCAGTCCCCTCCGGGGGGATGGCTACACCTTC.

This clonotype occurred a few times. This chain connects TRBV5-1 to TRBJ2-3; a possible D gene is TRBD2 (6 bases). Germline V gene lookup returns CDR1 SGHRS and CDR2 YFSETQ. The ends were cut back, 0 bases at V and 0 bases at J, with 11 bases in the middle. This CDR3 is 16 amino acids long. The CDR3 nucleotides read TGCGCCAGCAGCTTGGCAGGTAGCGGAAGCACAGATACGCAGTATTTT. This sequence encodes CASSLAGSGSTDTQYF. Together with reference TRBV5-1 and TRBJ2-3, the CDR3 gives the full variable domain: KAGVTQTPRYLIKTRGQQVTLSCSPISGHRSVSWYQQTPGQGLQFLFEYFSETQRNKGNFPGRFSGRQFSNSRSEMNVSTLELGDSALYLCASSLAGSGSTDTQYFGPGTRLTVL.

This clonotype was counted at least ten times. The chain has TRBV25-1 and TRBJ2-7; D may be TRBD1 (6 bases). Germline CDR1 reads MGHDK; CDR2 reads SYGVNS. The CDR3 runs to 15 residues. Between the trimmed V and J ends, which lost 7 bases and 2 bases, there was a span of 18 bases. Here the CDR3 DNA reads TGTGCCAGCACTCCTAAGGGACACCGCACCTACGAGCAGTACTTC. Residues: CASTPKGHRTYEQYF.

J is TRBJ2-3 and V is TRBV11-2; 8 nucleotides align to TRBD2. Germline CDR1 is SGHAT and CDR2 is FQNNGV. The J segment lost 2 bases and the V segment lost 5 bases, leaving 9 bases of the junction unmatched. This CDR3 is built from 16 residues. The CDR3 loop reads CASSPLSGGPTDTQYF. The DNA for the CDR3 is TGTGCCAGCAGCCCCCTTTCGGGAGGGCCCACAGATACGCAGTATTTT.

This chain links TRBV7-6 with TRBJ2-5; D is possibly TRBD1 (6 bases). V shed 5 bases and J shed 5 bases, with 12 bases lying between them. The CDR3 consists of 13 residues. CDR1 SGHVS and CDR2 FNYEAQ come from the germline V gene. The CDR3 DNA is TGTGCCAGCAGCGAAACTAGGGGGGAGACCCAGTACTTC. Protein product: CASSETRGETQYF.

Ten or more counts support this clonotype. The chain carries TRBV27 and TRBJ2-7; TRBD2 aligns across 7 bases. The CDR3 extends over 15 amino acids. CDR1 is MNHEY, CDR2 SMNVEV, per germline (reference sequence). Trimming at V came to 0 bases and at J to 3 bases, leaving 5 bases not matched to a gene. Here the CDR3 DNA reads TGTGCCAGCAGTTTATCATGGGGGACTATCTACGAGCAGTACTTC. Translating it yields CASSLSWGTIYEQYF.

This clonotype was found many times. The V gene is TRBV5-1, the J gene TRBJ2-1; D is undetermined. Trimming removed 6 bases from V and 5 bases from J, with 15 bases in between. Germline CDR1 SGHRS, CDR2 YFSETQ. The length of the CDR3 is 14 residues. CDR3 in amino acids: CASTSRAGHNEQFF. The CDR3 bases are TGCGCCAGCACCTCTAGGGCTGGGCACAATGAGCAGTTCTTC.

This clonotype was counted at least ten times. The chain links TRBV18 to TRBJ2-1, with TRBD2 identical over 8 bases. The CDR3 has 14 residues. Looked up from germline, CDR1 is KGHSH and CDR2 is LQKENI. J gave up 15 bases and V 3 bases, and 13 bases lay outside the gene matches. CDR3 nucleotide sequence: TGTGCCAGCTCACCCAAGGACGGGACTAGAGGAACGTTCTTC. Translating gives CASSPKDGTRGTFF.

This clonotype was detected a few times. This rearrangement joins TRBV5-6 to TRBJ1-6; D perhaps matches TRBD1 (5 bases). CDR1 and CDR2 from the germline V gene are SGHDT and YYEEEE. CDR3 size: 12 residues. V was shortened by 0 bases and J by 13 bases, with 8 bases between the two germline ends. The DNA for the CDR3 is TGTGCCAGCAGCTTGGTGGGGACCCCCCTCCACTTT. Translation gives CASSLVGTPLHF.

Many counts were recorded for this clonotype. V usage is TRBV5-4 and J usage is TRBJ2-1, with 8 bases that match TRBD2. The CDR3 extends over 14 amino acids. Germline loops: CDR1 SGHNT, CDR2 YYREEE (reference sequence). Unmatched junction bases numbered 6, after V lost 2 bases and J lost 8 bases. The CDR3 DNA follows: TGTGCCAGCAGCTTCCGCACGGGAGGGTATGAGCAGTTCTTC. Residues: CASSFRTGGYEQFF.

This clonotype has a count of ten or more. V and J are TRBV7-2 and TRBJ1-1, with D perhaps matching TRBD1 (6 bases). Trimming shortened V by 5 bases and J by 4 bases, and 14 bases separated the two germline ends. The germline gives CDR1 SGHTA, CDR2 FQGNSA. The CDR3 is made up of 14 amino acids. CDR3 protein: CASSPQGSGTEAFF. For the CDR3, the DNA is TGTGCCAGCAGCCCCCAGGGGAGTGGCACTGAAGCTTTCTTT.

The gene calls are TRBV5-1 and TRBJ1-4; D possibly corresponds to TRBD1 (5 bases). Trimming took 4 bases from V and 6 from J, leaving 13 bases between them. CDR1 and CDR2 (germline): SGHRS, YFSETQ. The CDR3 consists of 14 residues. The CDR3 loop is CASSREGPDEKLFF. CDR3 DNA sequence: TGCGCCAGCAGCCGAGAGGGGCCTGATGAAAAACTGTTTTTT.

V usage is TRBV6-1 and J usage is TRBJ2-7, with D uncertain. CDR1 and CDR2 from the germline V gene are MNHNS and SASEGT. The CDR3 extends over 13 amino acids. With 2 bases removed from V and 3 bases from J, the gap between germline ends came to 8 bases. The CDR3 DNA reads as TGTGCCAGCAGTGAAAACGGTTACTACGAGCAGTACTTC. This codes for CASSENGYYEQYF.

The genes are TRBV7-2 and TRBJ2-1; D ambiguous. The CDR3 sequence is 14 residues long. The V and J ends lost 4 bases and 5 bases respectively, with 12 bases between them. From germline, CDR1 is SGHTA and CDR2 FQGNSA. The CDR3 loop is CASSSIRPNNEQFF. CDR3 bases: TGTGCCAGCAGCTCAATTCGACCCAACAATGAGCAGTTCTTC.

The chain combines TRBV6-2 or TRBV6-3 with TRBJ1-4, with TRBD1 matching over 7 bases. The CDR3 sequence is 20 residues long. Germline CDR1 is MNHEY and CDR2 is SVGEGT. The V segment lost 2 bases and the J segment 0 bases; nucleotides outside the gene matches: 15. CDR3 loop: CASSYRGPGQSGATNEKLFF. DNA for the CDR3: TGTGCCAGCAGTTACAGGGGGCCCGGACAGTCTGGAGCAACTAATGAAAAACTGTTTTTT.

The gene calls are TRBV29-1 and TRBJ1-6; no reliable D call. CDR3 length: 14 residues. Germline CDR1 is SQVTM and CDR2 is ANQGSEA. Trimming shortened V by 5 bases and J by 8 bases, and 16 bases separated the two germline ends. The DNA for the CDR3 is TGCAGCGTTCGAGGCACCTCCGGGGATTCACCCCTCCACTTT. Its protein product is CSVRGTSGDSPLHF.